The present T cell receptor beta chain was sequenced within a study of identical twins. A word on this clonotype: What it binds is not known.

A universal primer site came from template switching; cDNA carried unique molecular identifiers. TCRdb recomputed calls from the 5' RACE reads with MiXCR, one row per CDR3 protein. The profile covers approximately 220,000 distinct CDR3 sequences, with 7.5% appearing a single time and 1.9% taken by the ten largest. Among all donors, each was a healthy Caucasian. Per the germline V gene, CDR1 is SGHTA and CDR2 is FQGTGA. This CDR3 comprises 13 residues. Trimming removed 3 bases from V and 4 bases from J, with 8 bases in between. Study-wide findings and caveats: Out-of-frame sharing of TCR alpha in monozygotic twins was underestimated by models.

A further study also used this sample, focusing on yellow fever vaccine responses in identical twins.

The chain is built from TRBV7-3 and TRBJ2-3; D ambiguous. Sequencing input: memory (CD45RO+) T cells sorted from blood. The sequence derives from a woman younger than 30 in good health. CDR3 sequence reads: CASSLQYADTQYF. CDR3 coding DNA: TGTGCCAGCAGCTTGCAGTATGCAGATACGCAGTATTTT.